Here is one T cell receptor (beta chain) with its context. Its antigen is unknown. This CDR3 region has 15 residues. The germline gives CDR1 DFQATT, CDR2 SNEGSKA (reference sequence). J was trimmed by 0 bases and V by 6 bases; bases with no gene match: 6. This sample was taken from a study of human T cells and chemical hapten exposure. In the study overall: While the approximately 24-week study was under way, patients received diphenylcyclopropenone on the scalp every week. Alopecia universalis, totalis or areata was present in patients who were mostly female.

Time point meaning: pre-sensitization, week 0. Regarding treatment: therapeutic diphenylcyclopropenone sensitization with weekly scalp DPC. How the authors handled the data: Counting gave a median of around 100,000 TCRs per sample, with values ranging from roughly 20,000 to 700,000. TCRdb redid the calling of the RACE reads with MiXCR, one entry per CDR3 protein. V and J calls and clone size were set by TCRdb, not the authors. The sample holds a few hundred thousand distinct CDR3 sequences, over 5% seen once. General observations from the study: With alopecia, donors may have immune responses unlike healthy people's.

The source was whole blood, collected in connection with sensitization to the hapten diphenylcyclopropenone (DPC). The gene calls are TRBV20-1 and TRBJ1-5, with 9 bases matching TRBD1. The TCR originated in a woman aged 18-35 years with alopecia areata. Some clones in this sample may be carry-over from other donors' samples. The CDR3 sequence: CSAKTGGVSNQPQHF. CDR3 DNA: TGCAGTGCGAAAACAGGGGGCGTTAGCAATCAGCCCCAGCATTTT.